These T cell receptor beta chains were read from a single sample in a study of cytomegalovirus exposure and HLA in healthy donors. Here immunoSEQ multiplex PCR was the method, and the copy in TCRdb shows in-frame clones only, minus some. The sample consists of 40,000 or so clones, over 60% of them appearing once. Material: PBMCs. These receptors were collected from a woman in her 30s in good health and CMV-seronegative. Both conserved end residues are part of each CDR3. The D gene is left open where the match is weak. Clone size is shown for a subset of rows, as once, few, many or a class of expanded clone.

9,TRBV20-1,-,-,TRBJ1-1,CSARGSERF,TGCAGTGCTAGAGGGTCAGAACGATTT
14,TRBV10-1,-,TRBD1,TRBJ1-1,CASRRQGMNTEAFF,TGCGCCAGCAGGAGACAGGGAATGAACACTGAAGCTTTCTTT
14,TRBV5-1,-,-,TRBJ1-1,CASSFTQGNTEAFF,TGCGCCAGCAGCTTTACACAGGGGAACACTGAAGCTTTCTTT
14,TRBV11-3,-,-,TRBJ2-7,CASSPGHGGYEQYF,TGTGCCAGCAGCCCAGGACACGGAGGGTACGAGCAGTACTTC
15,TRBV25-1,-,TRBD2,TRBJ2-1,CASSRLADNNNEQFF,TGTGCCAGCTCAAGACTAGCGGATAACAACAATGAGCAGTTCTTC
14,TRBV6-5,once,-,TRBJ1-2,CASRNGGSNYGYTF,TGTGCCAGCAGAAACGGGGGAAGCAACTATGGCTACACCTTC
12,TRBV5-1,few,-,TRBJ2-1,CASSLDAYEQFF,TGCGCCAGCAGCTTGGATGCGTATGAGCAGTTCTTC
15,TRBV4-1,-,-,TRBJ2-1,CASSPGATAYNEQFF,TGCGCCAGCAGCCCGGGAGCGACCGCCTACAATGAGCAGTTCTTC
13,TRBV7-2,-,-,TRBJ2-7,CASSLYSGSEQYF,TGTGCCAGCAGCTTGTACTCAGGGTCCGAGCAGTACTTC
15,TRBV10-3,-,-,TRBJ2-6,CAISGRDLGANVLTF,TGTGCCATCAGTGGGAGGGACCTAGGGGCCAACGTCCTGACTTTC
15,TRBV18,-,TRBD1,TRBJ1-4,CASSPTGQGREKLFF,TGTGCCAGCTCACCAACGGGACAGGGACGTGAAAAACTGTTTTTT
14,TRBV4-2,-,TRBD1,TRBJ1-4,CASSQADRNEKLFF,TGTGCCAGCAGCCAAGCGGACAGGAATGAAAAACTGTTTTTT
17,TRBV7-9,-,-,TRBJ2-6,CALQRITLNSGANVLTF,TGTGCCCTGCAGCGGATAACCCTAAACTCTGGGGCCAACGTCCTGACTTTC
14,TRBV7-6,-,-,TRBJ1-4,CASSLEILGGKLFF,TGTGCCAGCAGCTTAGAAATTCTCGGGGGAAAACTGTTTTTT
14,TRBV5-4,-,TRBD2,TRBJ2-7,CASSPERESYEQYF,TGTGCCAGCAGCCCCGAGCGGGAATCCTACGAGCAGTACTTC
16,TRBV2,-,TRBD1,TRBJ2-3,CASRNIPGQGTDTQYF,TGTGCCAGCAGGAACATCCCGGGACAGGGCACAGATACGCAGTATTTT
14,TRBV30,-,-,TRBJ1-1,CAWSPDIQYTEAFF,TGTGCCTGGAGTCCTGACATCCAGTACACTGAAGCTTTCTTT
13,TRBV16,-,-,TRBJ1-2,CASSRDIRYGYTF,TGTGCCAGCAGCCGGGACATTCGCTATGGCTACACCTTC
15,TRBV4-2,-,TRBD1,TRBJ2-1,CASSNDRDSYNEQFF,TGTGCCAGCAGCAATGACAGGGATTCCTACAATGAGCAGTTCTTC
14,TRBV29-1,-,-,TRBJ2-7,CSVEGQGGDYEQYF,TGCAGCGTTGAAGGGCAGGGGGGCGACTACGAGCAGTACTTC
13,TRBV30,-,-,TRBJ2-2,CASRVPNTGELFF,TGTGCCTCACGGGTCCCCAACACCGGGGAGCTGTTTTTT
11,TRBV2,-,-,TRBJ1-1,CANGQNTEAFF,TGTGCCAACGGACAGAACACTGAAGCTTTCTTT
11,TRBV30,-,-,TRBJ1-2,CAWSGQDGYTF,TGTGCCTGGAGTGGACAGGATGGCTACACCTTC
14,TRBV7-9,-,TRBD1,TRBJ1-5,CASSAGQGTQPQHF,TGTGCCAGCAGCGCGGGACAGGGGACTCAGCCCCAGCATTTT
13,TRBV19,-,TRBD1,TRBJ2-5,CASSTTGSETQYF,TGTGCCAGTAGTACGACAGGGTCCGAGACCCAGTACTTC
15,TRBV29-1,-,-,TRBJ2-3,CSVRIPSDFTDTQYF,TGCAGCGTACGCATCCCCTCAGATTTCACAGATACGCAGTATTTT
15,TRBV6-1,few,TRBD2,TRBJ2-1,CASSEGAGGFSEQFF,TGTGCCAGCAGTGAGGGAGCGGGAGGTTTTAGTGAGCAGTTCTTC
16,TRBV30,-,-,TRBJ1-3,CAWASGTTSSGNTIYF,TGTGCCTGGGCTTCCGGGACAACGAGCTCTGGAAACACCATATATTTT
15,TRBV6-5,few,-,TRBJ2-7,CASSYSLGALSEQYF,TGTGCCAGCAGTTACTCTCTGGGGGCGTTGAGTGAGCAGTACTTC
13,TRBV27,-,TRBD1,TRBJ2-7,CASLGQGAGEQYF,TGTGCCAGCTTGGGACAGGGGGCGGGCGAGCAGTACTTC
18,TRBV2,few,TRBD1,TRBJ2-1,CASSDRTGGFRSYNEQFF,TGTGCCAGCAGTGACCGGACAGGGGGGTTCAGATCCTACAATGAGCAGTTCTTC
17,TRBV4-1,few,-,TRBJ1-1,CASSQDPGVTKNTEAFF,TGCGCCAGCAGCCAAGACCCAGGGGTTACCAAGAACACTGAAGCTTTCTTT
15,TRBV6-1,few,TRBD1,TRBJ2-6,CASRPGGSGANVLTF,TGTGCCAGCAGACCAGGGGGCTCTGGGGCCAACGTCCTGACTTTC
15,TRBV28,-,-,TRBJ1-5,CASSLGGQGNQPQHF,TGTGCCAGCAGTTTAGGTGGGCAGGGCAATCAGCCCCAGCATTTT
14,TRBV7-2,-,-,TRBJ2-1,CASSPALARNEQFF,TGTGCCAGCAGCCCAGCCCTAGCCCGCAATGAGCAGTTCTTC
15,TRBV6-5,-,TRBD1,TRBJ2-5,CASSRTGGGQETQYF,TGTGCCAGCAGTCGGACAGGGGGCGGCCAAGAGACCCAGTACTTC
13,TRBV5-1,-,-,TRBJ1-2,CASSQQGEGGYTF,TGCGCCAGCAGCCAACAGGGAGAGGGAGGCTACACCTTC
15,TRBV29-1,-,-,TRBJ1-1,CSVENGQSVNTEAFF,TGCAGCGTTGAAAATGGGCAGTCAGTGAACACTGAAGCTTTCTTT
15,TRBV6-6,-,TRBD2,TRBJ2-5,CASSAGLAGVETQYF,TGTGCCAGCAGCGCCGGCTTAGCGGGAGTGGAGACCCAGTACTTC
15,TRBV9,-,-,TRBJ1-4,CASSAPGESGEKLFF,TGTGCCAGCAGCGCCCCCGGAGAGAGCGGGGAAAAACTGTTTTTT